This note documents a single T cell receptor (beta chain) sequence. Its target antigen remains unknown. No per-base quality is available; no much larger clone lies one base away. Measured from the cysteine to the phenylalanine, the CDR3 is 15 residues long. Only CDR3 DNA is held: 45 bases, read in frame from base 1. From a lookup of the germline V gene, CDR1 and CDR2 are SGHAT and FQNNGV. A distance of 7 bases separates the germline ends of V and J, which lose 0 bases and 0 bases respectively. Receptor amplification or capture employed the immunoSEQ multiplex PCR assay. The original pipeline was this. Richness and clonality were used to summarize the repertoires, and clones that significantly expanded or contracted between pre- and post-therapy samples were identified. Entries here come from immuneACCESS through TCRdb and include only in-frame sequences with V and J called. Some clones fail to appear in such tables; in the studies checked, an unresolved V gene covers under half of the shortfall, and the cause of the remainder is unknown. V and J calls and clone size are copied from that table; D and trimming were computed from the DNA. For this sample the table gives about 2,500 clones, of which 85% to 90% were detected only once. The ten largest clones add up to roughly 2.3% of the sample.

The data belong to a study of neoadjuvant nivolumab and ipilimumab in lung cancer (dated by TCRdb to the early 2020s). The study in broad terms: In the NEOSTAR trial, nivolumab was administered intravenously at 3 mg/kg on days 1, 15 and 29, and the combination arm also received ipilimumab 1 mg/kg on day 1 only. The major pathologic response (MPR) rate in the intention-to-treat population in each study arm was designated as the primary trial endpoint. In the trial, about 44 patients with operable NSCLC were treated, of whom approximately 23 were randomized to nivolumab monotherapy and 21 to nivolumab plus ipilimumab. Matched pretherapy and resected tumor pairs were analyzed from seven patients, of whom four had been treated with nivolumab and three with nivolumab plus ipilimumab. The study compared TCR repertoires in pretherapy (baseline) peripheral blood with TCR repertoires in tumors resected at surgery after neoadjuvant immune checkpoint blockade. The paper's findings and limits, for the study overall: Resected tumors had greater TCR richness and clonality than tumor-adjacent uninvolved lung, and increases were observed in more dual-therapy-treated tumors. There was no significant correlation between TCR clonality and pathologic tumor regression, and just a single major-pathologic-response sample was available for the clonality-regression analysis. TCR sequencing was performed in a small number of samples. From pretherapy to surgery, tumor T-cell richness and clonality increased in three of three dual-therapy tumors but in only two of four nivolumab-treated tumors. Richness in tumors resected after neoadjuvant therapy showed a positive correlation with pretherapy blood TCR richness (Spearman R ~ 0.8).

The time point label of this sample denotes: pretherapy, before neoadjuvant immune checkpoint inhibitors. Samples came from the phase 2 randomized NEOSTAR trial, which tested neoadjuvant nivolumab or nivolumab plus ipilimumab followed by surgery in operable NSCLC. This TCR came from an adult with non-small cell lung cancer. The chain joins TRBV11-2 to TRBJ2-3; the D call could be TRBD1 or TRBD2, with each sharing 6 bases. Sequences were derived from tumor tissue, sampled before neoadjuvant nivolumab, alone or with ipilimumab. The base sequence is TGTGCCAGCAGCTTAGACGGGGGCAGCACAGATACGCAGTATTTT. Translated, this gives CASSLDGGSTDTQYF.